A single sample is the source of the 25 T cell receptor beta chains below, sequenced in a study of siplizumab effects on memory and regulatory T cells. The repertoire was sequenced with immunoSEQ multiplex PCR; TCRdb's copy has only in-frame clones and lacks some. The sample lists some 75,000 clones, around 93% occurring once. The sequencing sample was made of CD8+ T cells sorted from blood. Receptors were obtained from a human donor in good health.

This chain uses TRBV6-1 with TRBJ2-1; no clear D gene. From germline, CDR1 is MNHNS and CDR2 SASEGT. Trimming removed 6 bases at V and 5 bases at J, with 11 bases between. CDR3 length: 13 amino acids. This CDR3 reads CASSRDTHNEQFF. The CDR3 DNA is TGTGCCAGCAGCCGTGACACCCACAATGAGCAGTTCTTC.

V usage is TRBV11-3 and J usage is TRBJ2-2; tentatively, D is TRBD1 (5 bases). The CDR3 covers 14 residues. V lost 8 bases, J lost 2 bases, and 12 bases lay in between. Germline lookup yields CDR1 SGHNT and CDR2 YENEEA. The CDR3 DNA sequence: TGTGCCAGCTCGATGGGGCACAACACCGGGGAGCTGTTTTTT. Encoded protein: CASSMGHNTGELFF.

The chain joins TRBV25-1 to TRBJ1-1; 7 bases fit TRBD1. The CDR3 covers 15 residues. V was pared by 2 bases and J by 6 bases, with 9 bases of the junction left unmatched. Germline V CDR1 and CDR2: MGHDK, SYGVNS. The CDR3 bases are TGTGCCAGCAGTGAAGCCCCAGGGGGAGAGGCTGAAGCTTTCTTT. The encoded protein is CASSEAPGGEAEAFF.

This rearrangement joins TRBV7-3 to TRBJ2-7; a possible D gene is TRBD2 (6 bases). Trimming left V 5 bases short and J 2 bases short, with 16 bases between. The CDR3 loop spans 15 amino acids. Germline V gives CDR1 SGHTA, CDR2 FQGTGA. CDR3 residues: CASSPQGGGPYEQYF. CDR3 sequence (DNA): TGTGCCAGCAGCCCGCAGGGAGGAGGCCCCTACGAGCAGTACTTC.

The chain uses TRBV13 and TRBJ2-5; 7 nucleotides agree with TRBD2. This CDR3 comprises 18 residues. Trimming removed 1 base from V and 5 bases from J; junction bases left unmatched: 16. The germline gives CDR1 PRHDT, CDR2 FYEKMQ (reference sequence). CDR3 sequence (DNA): TGTGCCAGCAGCTTAGACCTAAGCGGGGCCGGGTTTGTTGAGACCCAGTACTTC. This sequence encodes CASSLDLSGAGFVETQYF. Based on the CDR3 plus reference TRBV13 and TRBJ2-5, the full variable domain is AAGVIQSPRHLIKEKRETATLKCYPIPRHDTVYWYQQGPGQDPQFLISFYEKMQSDKGSIPDRFSAQQFSDYHSELNMSSLELGDSALYFCASSLDLSGAGFVETQYFGPGTRLLVL.

The chain combines TRBV2 with TRBJ2-3; D possibly uses TRBD1 or TRBD2 (6 bases each). The germline gives CDR1 SNHLY, CDR2 FYNNEI. The CDR3 sequence is 14 residues long. Deletions cut 8 bases from V and 6 bases from J, with 18 bases between. In DNA form, the CDR3 reads TGTGCCAGCCCACGGGGGCGCCTACTTGATACGCAGTATTTT. Its protein is CASPRGRLLDTQYF.

The chain links TRBV9 to TRBJ2-3; 9 nucleotides match TRBD2. The CDR3 has 14 amino acids. V gave up 4 bases and J gave up 6 bases; unmatched junction bases: 6. Per germline, CDR1 SGDLS and CDR2 YYNGEE. CDR3 region: CASSLAGAGDTQYF. The CDR3 DNA sequence: TGTGCCAGCAGCTTAGCGGGGGCTGGGGATACGCAGTATTTT. Full variable domain (missing parts from reference TRBV9 and TRBJ2-3): DSGVTQTPKHLITATGQRVTLRCSPRSGDLSVYWYQQSLDQGLQFLIQYYNGEERAKGNILERFSAQQFPDLHSELNLSSLELGDSALYFCASSLAGAGDTQYFGPGTRLTVL.

The gene calls are TRBV2 and TRBJ2-5; TRBD1 matches at 7 bases. Germline V gene sequence: CDR1 SNHLY, CDR2 FYNNEI. The J segment lost 2 bases and the V segment lost 7 bases, leaving 4 bases of the junction unmatched. The CDR3 is 13 residues long. CDR3 nucleotide sequence: TGTGCCAGCAACCGCAGGGGGCAAGAGACCCAGTACTTC. This encodes CASNRRGQETQYF. The variable domain in full, with the rest retrieved from reference TRBV2 and TRBJ2-5, is EPEVTQTPSHQVTQMGQEVILRCVPISNHLYFYWYRQILGQKVEFLVSFYNNEISEKSEIFDDQFSVERPDGSNFTLKIRSTKLEDSAMYFCASNRRGQETQYFGPGTRLLVL.

The rearrangement links TRBV25-1 to TRBJ1-2; D remains ambiguous. Trimming removed 2 bases at V and 7 bases at J, with 2 bases between. The CDR3 extends over 10 amino acids. From germline, CDR1 is MGHDK and CDR2 SYGVNS. The DNA for the CDR3 is TGTGCCAGCAGTGAAGGTGGCTACACCTTC. Translating gives CASSEGGYTF.

The chain has TRBV29-1 and TRBJ2-2; a weak D match, TRBD2 (6 bases). The CDR3 loop spans 14 amino acids. Trimming left V 4 bases short and J 4 bases short, with 13 bases between. Germline assignment: CDR1 SQVTM and CDR2 ANQGSEA. In DNA form, the CDR3 reads TGCAGCGTTGGTACAGGAGGGAGCACCGGGGAGCTGTTTTTT. This sequence encodes CSVGTGGSTGELFF.

The CDR3 sequence is CASSSTGGANTIYF. Written as DNA, the CDR3 is TGTGCCAGCAGTTCTACAGGGGGCGCGAACACCATATATTTT. The chain is built from TRBV6-5 and TRBJ1-3, with 9 bases that match TRBD1. Germline loops: CDR1 MNHEY, CDR2 SVGAGI. There are 14 residues in the CDR3. The ends lost 4 bases at V and 7 bases at J; junction bases unmatched: 5.

The gene calls are TRBV27 and TRBJ2-1, with D unclear. Trimming left V 5 bases short and J 6 bases short, with 11 bases between. The CDR3 is 13 amino acids. Germline V lookup: CDR1 MNHEY, CDR2 SMNVEV (reference sequence). In DNA form, the CDR3 reads TGTGCCAGCAGTCCATCCTGGTTCAATGAGCAGTTCTTC. Translating gives CASSPSWFNEQFF.

V usage is TRBV5-6 and J usage is TRBJ2-1; 9 nucleotides align to TRBD1. The J segment lost 8 bases and the V segment lost 2 bases, leaving 8 bases of the junction unmatched. Germline-derived CDR1 and CDR2 are SGHDT and YYEEEE. The CDR3 totals 15 residues. This CDR3 is CASSLQGALIYEQFF. The CDR3 DNA follows: TGTGCCAGCAGCTTACAGGGGGCCCTTATCTATGAGCAGTTCTTC.

This clone was counted a single time. This chain links TRBV5-6 with TRBJ2-3; D possibly corresponds to TRBD2 (5 bases). Germline V gene data show CDR1 as SGHDT and CDR2 as YYEEEE. The CDR3 is 13 residues long. V shed 4 bases and J shed 11 bases, with 17 bases lying between them. CDR3 in amino acids: CASSPGMDGEQYF. CDR3 coding DNA: TGTGCCAGCAGCCCGGGTATGGACGGGGAGCAGTATTTT.

This chain links TRBV9 with TRBJ1-2; D is undetermined. This CDR3 has 14 residues. Trimming took 1 base from V and 7 from J, leaving 14 bases between them. Per the germline V gene, CDR1 is SGDLS and CDR2 is YYNGEE. CDR3 in DNA: TGTGCCAGCAGCGTATCCGAAGCCTGGGGTGGCTACACCTTC. Protein sequence: CASSVSEAWGGYTF.

This chain connects TRBV21-1 to TRBJ2-7. TRBV21-1 represents a pseudogene. CDR3 length: 11 residues. The CDR3 DNA sequence: TGTGCCAGCAGCAGCCGCTACGAGCAGTACTTC. Translation gives CASSSRYEQYF.

This sequence joins TRBV7-5 and TRBJ1-1; the table's D call, TRBD1, has no DNA check behind it. TRBV7-5 is a known pseudogene. The CDR3 is made up of 15 amino acids. The CDR3 is CVRSFRQGSKTEAFF. The CDR3 DNA reads TGTGTCAGAAGCTTCCGACAGGGTTCTAAGACTGAAGCTTTCTTT.

V and J are TRBV6-6 and TRBJ2-3; D is uncertain. Germline CDR1 MNHNY, CDR2 SVGAGI (reference sequence). This CDR3 is built from 12 residues. V lost 2 bases, J lost 3 bases, and 3 bases lay in between. The CDR3 here is CASSYPTDTQYF. The CDR3 nucleotides read TGTGCCAGCAGTTACCCTACAGATACGCAGTATTTT.

There are a few counts of this clone. This chain connects TRBV6-1 to TRBJ2-2, with TRBD1 as a possible D gene (6 bases). V dropped 11 bases and J dropped 3 bases, with 16 bases sitting between them. The V gene's germline CDR1 is MNHNS and CDR2 SASEGT. The CDR3 sequence is 14 residues long. The CDR3 DNA reads as TGTGCCGCCAAGGGGGTTTGGGACACCGGGGAGCTGTTTTTT. Protein product: CAAKGVWDTGELFF.

The genes are TRBV7-2 and TRBJ1-1; D not resolved. Germline V gene data show CDR1 as SGHTA and CDR2 as FQGNSA. This CDR3 has 14 amino acids. V dropped 5 bases and J dropped 7 bases, with 17 bases sitting between them. The CDR3 sequence: CASSQFLGMSEAFF. The CDR3 nucleotides read TGTGCCAGCAGCCAATTCTTGGGGATGAGTGAAGCTTTCTTT.

This clone is classed as medium-sized. The J gene is TRBJ2-3, the V gene TRBV4-3; 9 bases map to TRBD1. With V trimmed by 0 bases and J by 3 bases, 7 bases remained unmatched. This CDR3 has 17 amino acids. Looked up from germline, CDR1 is LGHNA and CDR2 is YSLEER. CDR3 sequence reads: CASSQDSGGQGTDTQYF. The DNA of the CDR3 is TGCGCCAGCAGCCAAGATTCGGGGGGACAGGGTACAGATACGCAGTATTTT.

The CDR3 region is CASSASGGRDTEQYF. CDR3 nucleotides: TGCGCCAGCAGCGCATCGGGGGGGCGGGATACGGAGCAGTACTTC. V usage is TRBV4-1 and J usage is TRBJ2-7; 8 bases line up with TRBD2. CDR3 size: 15 residues. Trimming took 5 bases from V and 7 from J; bases not matched to a gene: 13. Germline CDR1 reads MGHRA; CDR2 reads YSYEKL.

The rearrangement links TRBV4-1 to TRBJ2-3; D may be TRBD2 (7 bases). Between the trimmed V and J ends, which lost 4 bases and 6 bases, there was a span of 17 bases. Germline V gene lookup returns CDR1 MGHRA and CDR2 YSYEKL. The CDR3 is 15 residues long. The DNA for the CDR3 is TGCGCCAGCAGCCCCCCCCGGGGGGCCGCGGATACGCAGTATTTT. Translating gives CASSPPRGAADTQYF.

V usage is TRBV6-1 and J usage is TRBJ2-7; TRBD1 matches 8 bases. The CDR3 covers 12 residues. Germline V gene lookup returns CDR1 MNHNS and CDR2 SASEGT. V shed 6 bases, J shed 8 bases, and the junction held 6 bases outside the gene matches. The CDR3 here is CASSLQGDKQYF. The CDR3 DNA is TGTGCCAGCAGCCTACAGGGGGACAAGCAGTACTTC.

This sequence joins TRBV6-1 and TRBJ2-5; no clear D. Trimming took off 5 bases at V and 5 bases at J, with 6 bases between the two ends. The germline CDR1 and CDR2 sequences are MNHNS and SASEGT. CDR3 size: 11 residues. The CDR3: CASSYPETQYF. The CDR3 coding sequence is TGTGCCAGCAGTTACCCGGAGACCCAGTACTTC.